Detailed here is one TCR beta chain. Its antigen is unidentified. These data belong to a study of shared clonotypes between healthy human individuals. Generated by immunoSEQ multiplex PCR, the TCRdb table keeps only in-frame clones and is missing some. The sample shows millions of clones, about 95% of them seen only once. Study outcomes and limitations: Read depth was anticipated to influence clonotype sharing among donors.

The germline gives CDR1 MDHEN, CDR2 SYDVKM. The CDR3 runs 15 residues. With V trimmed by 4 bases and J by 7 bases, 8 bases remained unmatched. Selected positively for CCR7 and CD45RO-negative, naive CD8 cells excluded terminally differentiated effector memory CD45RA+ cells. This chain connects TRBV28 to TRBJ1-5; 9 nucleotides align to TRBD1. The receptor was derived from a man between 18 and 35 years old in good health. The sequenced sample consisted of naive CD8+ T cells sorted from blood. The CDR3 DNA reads TGTGCCAGCAGTTCACAGGACAGGGGAGGGCAGCCCCAGCATTTT. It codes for CASSSQDRGGQPQHF. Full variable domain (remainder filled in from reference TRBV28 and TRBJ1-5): DVKVTQSSRYLVKRTGEKVFLECVQDMDHENMFWYRQDPGLGLRLIYFSYDVKMKEKGDIPEGYSVSREKKERFSLILESASTNQTSMYLCASSSQDRGGQPQHFGDGTRLSIL.